This passage covers 29 T cell receptor beta chains from one sample sequenced in a study of cytomegalovirus exposure and HLA in healthy donors. Researchers ran the PCR with 60 Vbeta and 13 Jbeta primers. This table comes from immunoSEQ multiplex PCR, and its TCRdb copy is limited to in-frame clones, with some not included. The data contain 50,000 to 60,000 clones, 75% to 85% of them seen just once; the ten biggest clones take up 1.4% to 1.5%. The specimen was PBMCs. The receptors were gathered from a female donor in good health and CMV-seronegative.

This clone was observed a handful of times. The V call is TRBV9, the J call TRBJ2-3, with D possibly TRBD1 on 5 matching bases. The germline gives CDR1 SGDLS, CDR2 YYNGEE. This CDR3 has 17 residues. V was cut by 3 bases and J by 0 bases, with 17 bases left in between. The CDR3: CASSENLGLTSTDTQYF. In DNA form, the CDR3 reads TGTGCCAGCAGCGAAAACCTGGGGCTCACAAGCACAGATACGCAGTATTTT.

This clone was picked up one time. Here the CDR3 reads CASSPPERGGLEQFF. The CDR3 nucleotides read TGTGCCAGCTCACCACCGGAGCGGGGGGGCCTCGAGCAGTTCTTC. This chain connects TRBV18 to TRBJ2-1; 10 nucleotides agree with TRBD2. CDR1 is KGHSH, CDR2 LQKENI, per germline. This CDR3 spans 15 amino acids. Trimming cost V 0 bases and J 10 bases; bases outside gene matches: 6.

This chain uses TRBV11-3 with TRBJ1-2; possible D gene TRBD1, 6 bases. The CDR3 totals 14 residues. Deletions cut 5 bases from V and 3 bases from J, with 13 bases between. Germline V CDR1 and CDR2: SGHNT, YENEEA. CDR3 coding DNA: TGTGCCAGCAGCGTACCAGGGGTCTACTATGGCTACACCTTC. Protein sequence: CASSVPGVYYGYTF.

This clone was detected only a few times. V is TRBV11-2 and J is TRBJ2-7, with D tentatively TRBD2 (5 bases). The germline gives CDR1 SGHAT, CDR2 FQNNGV. There are 14 residues in the CDR3. With 3 bases removed from V and 9 bases from J, the gap between germline ends came to 18 bases. This CDR3 reads CASSLRAPLVTQYF. The CDR3 DNA reads as TGTGCCAGCAGCTTGAGGGCCCCCTTGGTAACGCAGTACTTC.

The rearrangement joins TRBV7-2 to TRBJ1-2; 8 bases agree with TRBD1. The CDR3 is 14 residues long. Trimming removed 7 bases from V and 4 bases from J; junction bases left unmatched: 8. Germline V gives CDR1 SGHTA, CDR2 FQGNSA. CDR3 in DNA: TGTGCCAGCACCCCGGACAGGGCTACCTATGGCTACACCTTC. As protein: CASTPDRATYGYTF. The variable domain in full, with the rest retrieved from reference TRBV7-2 and TRBJ1-2, is GAGVSQSPSNKVTEKGKDVELRCDPISGHTALYWYRQSLGQGLEFLIYFQGNSAPDKSGLPSDRFSAERTGGSVSTLTIQRTQQEDSAVYLCASTPDRATYGYTFGSGTRLTVV.

The chain links TRBV6-6 to TRBJ2-3; D might be TRBD1 (5 bases). From germline, CDR1 is MNHNY and CDR2 SVGAGI (reference sequence). The V end was cut by 7 bases, the J end by 7 bases, with 21 bases between. The CDR3 runs to 15 residues. The CDR3 coding sequence is TGTGCCAGCACCCAGACAGAACTAAGAGTAAATACGCAGTATTTT. Amino acid sequence: CASTQTELRVNTQYF.

The chain carries TRBV7-2 and TRBJ2-1; D is ambiguous. This CDR3 is built from 14 residues. The germline V and J ends were trimmed by 7 bases and 7 bases, with 17 bases remaining between them. Germline CDR1 and CDR2: SGHTA and FQGNSA. Here the CDR3 reads CASTPGNPPNEQFF. As DNA, the CDR3 is TGTGCCAGCACCCCCGGTAATCCGCCTAATGAGCAGTTCTTC.

The rearrangement uses TRBV6-1 and TRBJ1-5, with D unclear. The germline gives CDR1 MNHNS, CDR2 SASEGT. CDR3 length: 15 amino acids. Between the trimmed V and J ends, which lost 4 bases and 0 bases, there was a span of 10 bases. CDR3 sequence reads: CASSVGRYSNQPQHF. The CDR3 nucleotides read TGTGCCAGCAGTGTCGGCAGGTATAGCAATCAGCCCCAGCATTTT.

This clone showed up just a few times. V gene TRBV2 combines with J gene TRBJ2-7; no definite D call. Trimming removed 7 bases from V and 6 bases from J, with 16 bases in between. From germline, CDR1 is SNHLY and CDR2 FYNNEI. The CDR3 consists of 13 residues. In DNA, the CDR3 is TGTGCCAGCAATCCCACGGGTAGCTCCGAGCAGTACTTC. Its protein is CASNPTGSSEQYF.

J is TRBJ2-1 and V is TRBV9; D is uncertain. CDR3 length: 15 residues. Germline values: CDR1 SGDLS, CDR2 YYNGEE. V was trimmed by 3 bases and J by 0 bases, leaving 10 bases between them. The CDR3 nucleotides read TGTGCCAGCAGCGGGAGATATAGCTCCTACAATGAGCAGTTCTTC. Protein: CASSGRYSSYNEQFF. The whole variable domain, filled in from reference TRBV9 and TRBJ2-1, reads DSGVTQTPKHLITATGQRVTLRCSPRSGDLSVYWYQQSLDQGLQFLIQYYNGEERAKGNILERFSAQQFPDLHSELNLSSLELGDSALYFCASSGRYSSYNEQFFGPGTRLTVL.

The chain joins TRBV30 to TRBJ1-5; TRBD1 aligns across 9 bases. The CDR3 runs to 13 residues. Unmatched junction bases numbered 6, after V lost 5 bases and J lost 7 bases. The germline V gene has CDR1 GTSNPN and CDR2 SVGIG (reference sequence). The chain's CDR3 is CAWAGQGLQPQHF. In DNA, the CDR3 is TGTGCCTGGGCGGGACAGGGCCTGCAGCCCCAGCATTTT.

A few counts support this clone. This sequence joins TRBV5-8 and TRBJ2-3; 9 nucleotides agree with TRBD1. The junction had 9 bases not matched to a gene; V was cut back by 0 bases and J by 4 bases. Germline V lookup: CDR1 SGHTS, CDR2 YDEGEE. CDR3 length: 17 amino acids. CDR3 nucleotide sequence: TGTGCCAGCAGCTTGGACGTAGGACAGGGGTCATCAGATACGCAGTATTTT. It encodes CASSLDVGQGSSDTQYF.

The table lists this clone with a few counts. The chain couples TRBV5-1 to TRBJ2-2, with D tentatively TRBD2 (5 bases). The germline CDR1 and CDR2 sequences are SGHRS and YFSETQ. The CDR3 spans 16 residues. V was pared by 0 bases and J by 4 bases, with 13 bases between. This CDR3 reads CASSLAPGEPTGELFF. For the CDR3, the DNA is TGCGCCAGCAGCTTGGCGCCCGGGGAACCCACCGGGGAGCTGTTTTTT.

The rearrangement links TRBV6-5 to TRBJ2-2; TRBD1 is a possible D gene (6 bases). CDR1 MNHEY and CDR2 SVGAGI come from the germline V gene. Trimming cost V 8 bases and J 3 bases, with 13 bases left between them. The length of the CDR3 is 14 residues. The CDR3 sequence: CASGFYRDTGELFF. The CDR3 bases are TGTGCCAGCGGATTTTACAGGGACACCGGGGAGCTGTTTTTT.

The chain uses TRBV27 and TRBJ1-3; 8 bases are shared with TRBD1. Germline CDR1 reads MNHEY; CDR2 reads SMNVEV (reference sequence). This CDR3 comprises 16 residues. Trimming at V came to 3 bases and at J to 0 bases, leaving 4 bases not matched to a gene. In DNA form, the CDR3 reads TGTGCCAGCAGTTTCAGGGGGCCACCCTCTGGAAACACCATATATTTT. It encodes CASSFRGPPSGNTIYF.

The gene calls are TRBV10-3 and TRBJ2-7; 8 positions match TRBD2. The J segment lost 0 bases and the V segment lost 6 bases, leaving 4 bases of the junction unmatched. CDR3 size: 14 residues. Germline lookup yields CDR1 ENHRY and CDR2 SYGVKD. Here the CDR3 reads CAIRRAGDSYEQYF. In nucleotides, the CDR3 is TGTGCCATCAGGCGAGCGGGGGACTCCTACGAGCAGTACTTC.

The DNA for the CDR3 is TGTGCCACCAGCAGAGACAGGGGTAGCCCTGGGGCCAACGTCCTGACTTTC. Its protein product is CATSRDRGSPGANVLTF. The genes are TRBV15 and TRBJ2-6, with a tentative D call TRBD1 (6 bases). The CDR3 consists of 17 residues. Between the trimmed V and J ends, which lost 0 bases and 2 bases, there was a span of 11 bases. CDR1 is LNHNV and CDR2 is YYDKDF in the germline V gene (reference sequence). Using reference TRBV15 and TRBJ2-6 for the parts outside the CDR3, the full variable domain is DAMVIQNPRYQVTQFGKPVTLSCSQTLNHNVMYWYQQKSSQAPKLLFHYYDKDFNNEADTPDNFQSRRPNTSFCFLDIRSPGLGDTAMYLCATSRDRGSPGANVLTFGAGSRLTVL.

The rearrangement links TRBV5-1 to TRBJ1-2, with 10 bases that match TRBD1. Trimming removed 1 base from V and 7 bases from J; junction bases left unmatched: 13. This CDR3 is built from 17 residues. Germline V gives CDR1 SGHRS, CDR2 YFSETQ. The CDR3 here is CASSLSKTGGEMGGYTF. The CDR3 DNA sequence: TGCGCCAGCAGCTTGTCGAAGACAGGGGGCGAGATGGGTGGCTACACCTTC.

The V gene is TRBV9, the J gene TRBJ1-1; 8 nucleotides match TRBD1. The CDR3 runs to 15 residues. In germline, CDR1 is SGDLS, CDR2 YYNGEE. Losses at the gene ends were 3 bases for V and 4 bases for J; bases not matched to a gene: 8. DNA for the CDR3: TGTGCCAGCAGCGCCTCGTCACAGGGGGGCACTGAAGCTTTCTTT. It encodes CASSASSQGGTEAFF.

This chain links TRBV5-1 with TRBJ2-1, with TRBD2 matching 11 bases. The CDR3 sequence is 17 residues long. CDR1 SGHRS and CDR2 YFSETQ come from the germline V gene. J was trimmed by 0 bases and V by 2 bases; bases with no gene match: 4. CDR3 sequence (DNA): TGCGCCAGCAGCTTCCTAGCGGGGGGTCGCTCCTACAATGAGCAGTTCTTC. Translated, it gives CASSFLAGGRSYNEQFF.

The chain is built from TRBV6-4 and TRBJ2-1, with D maybe TRBD2 (5 bases). CDR1 and CDR2 (germline): MRHNA, SNTAGT. This CDR3 spans 14 amino acids. Trimming left V 6 bases short and J 8 bases short, with 17 bases between. CDR3 DNA: TGTGCCAGCAGCCCGGGATACTACGGTGATGAGCAGTTCTTC. Protein sequence: CASSPGYYGDEQFF.

This clone was seen a single time. V and J are TRBV6-6 and TRBJ1-6, with 10 nucleotides matching TRBD1. Germline trimming cut 6 bases from V and 8 bases from J; bases unmatched to any gene: 7. This CDR3 spans 15 amino acids. CDR1 and CDR2 (germline): MNHNY, SVGAGI (reference sequence). The CDR3 loop is CASRPGQGGDSPLHF. In DNA form, the CDR3 reads TGTGCCAGCAGACCTGGACAGGGGGGAGATTCACCCCTCCACTTT.

The V call is TRBV5-4, the J call TRBJ2-1, with D possibly being TRBD2 (7 bases). The germline gives CDR1 SGHNT, CDR2 YYREEE (reference sequence). There are 15 residues in the CDR3. Trimming shortened V by 0 bases and J by 8 bases, and 15 bases separated the two germline ends. The CDR3 protein is CASSLGWGGADEQFF. The CDR3 DNA reads as TGTGCCAGCAGCTTGGGATGGGGGGGGGCCGATGAGCAGTTCTTC.

The CDR3 DNA reads TGTGCCACCTCTTCCCGGGGACAAACACTCTATGGCTACACCTTC. It is translated as CATSSRGQTLYGYTF. This chain links TRBV6-5 with TRBJ1-2; TRBD1 is a possible D gene (6 bases). V was cut by 10 bases and J by 4 bases, with 22 bases left in between. The CDR3 spans 15 residues. Germline CDR1 and CDR2: MNHEY and SVGAGI.

The chain employs TRBV18 and TRBJ1-5; 7 bases map to TRBD1. The length of the CDR3 is 16 residues. The junction had 7 bases not matched to a gene; V was cut back by 2 bases and J by 3 bases. CDR1 KGHSH and CDR2 LQKENI come from the germline V gene. The CDR3 here is CASSPGRGRPNQPQHF. CDR3 nucleotides: TGTGCCAGCTCACCAGGAAGGGGGCGACCCAATCAGCCCCAGCATTTT.

This chain connects TRBV18 to TRBJ1-1; no reliable D call. The CDR3 is 15 residues long. The V gene's germline CDR1 is KGHSH and CDR2 LQKENI. Trimming removed 0 bases from V and 6 bases from J, with 14 bases in between. In DNA form, the CDR3 reads TGTGCCAGCTCACCACCACAGCGGCGGGTATCTGAAGCTTTCTTT. Residues: CASSPPQRRVSEAFF.

The chain links TRBV7-8 to TRBJ1-5; D gene unclear. Looked up from germline, CDR1 is SGHVS and CDR2 is FQNEAQ. V was clipped by 8 bases and J by 7 bases, with 18 bases between them. CDR3 length: 14 amino acids. This CDR3 is CASGLGGSSQPQHF. CDR3 DNA sequence: TGTGCCAGCGGGCTAGGTGGGAGCTCCCAGCCCCAGCATTTT.

This clone showed up just a few times. The V and J genes are TRBV11-2 and TRBJ2-7; 7 nucleotides agree with TRBD1. This CDR3 spans 14 amino acids. Unmatched junction bases numbered 9, after V lost 5 bases and J lost 5 bases. Germline-derived CDR1 and CDR2 are SGHAT and FQNNGV. DNA of the CDR3: TGTGCCAGCAGCGATCGGACAGGTAGGGACGAGCAGTACTTC. Translating gives CASSDRTGRDEQYF.

The V gene is TRBV13, the J gene TRBJ1-4; no definite D call. The V and J ends lost 0 bases and 6 bases respectively, with 14 bases between them. This CDR3 has 16 residues. Germline V gene data show CDR1 as PRHDT and CDR2 as FYEKMQ (reference sequence). The CDR3 sequence: CASSLGWGGKDEKLFF. The CDR3 DNA is TGTGCCAGCAGCTTAGGCTGGGGAGGTAAAGATGAAAAACTGTTTTTT.